This section outlines one T cell receptor beta chain sequence together with its context. This specimen comes from a study of CD8 T cells in Susac syndrome. TCR beta sequencing was performed on blood CD8+ and CD4+ T cells. The CDR3 has 15 amino acids. The J segment lost 5 bases and the V segment lost 6 bases, leaving 10 bases of the junction unmatched. CDR1 and CDR2 (germline): SQVTM, ANQGSEA. Reverse transcription of 0.5 to 1 ug RNA was performed with random hexamers. A multiplex approach, immunoSEQ multiplex PCR, amplified TCR beta CDR3 across 54 Vbeta and 13 Jbeta. A single record per CDR3 protein comes from TCRdb applying MiXCR to the immunoSEQ multiplex PCR reads. The sample shows 160,000 or so distinct CDR3 sequences, around 95% of them seen only once.

Sequenced input: CD8+ T cells from PBMCs. J is TRBJ2-3 and V is TRBV29-1; 11 bases line up with TRBD2. The clonotype comes from a human donor with multiple sclerosis. This CDR3 reads CSVNLAGGALDTQYF. DNA for the CDR3: TGCAGCGTCAACCTAGCGGGGGGAGCCTTAGATACGCAGTATTTT.